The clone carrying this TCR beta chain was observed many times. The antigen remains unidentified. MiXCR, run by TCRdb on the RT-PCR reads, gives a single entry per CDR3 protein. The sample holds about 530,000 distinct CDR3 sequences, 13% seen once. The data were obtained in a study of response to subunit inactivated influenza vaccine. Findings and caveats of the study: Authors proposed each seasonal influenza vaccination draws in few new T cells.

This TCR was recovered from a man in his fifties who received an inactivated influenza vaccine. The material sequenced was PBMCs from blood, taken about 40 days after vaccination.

This CDR3 is CASSQWPRVIDNSPLHF. As DNA, the CDR3 is TGTGCCAGCAGCCAATGGCCGAGGGTAATCGATAATTCACCCCTCCACTTT. This chain connects TRBV4-2 to TRBJ1-6; D is unclear. This CDR3 is built from 17 residues. Germline V gene sequence: CDR1 LGHNA, CDR2 YNFKEQ. Trimming removed 2 bases at V and 5 bases at J, with 16 bases between.